This T cell receptor (beta chain) was sequenced for a study of T cell repertoires in cytomegalovirus infection. Turning to the study itself: CMV infection and matching HLA type were both indicated by public TCR beta signatures.

Trimming pared 5 bases from V and 4 bases from J, leaving 11 bases between. The CDR3 has 13 amino acids. Germline assignment: CDR1 SGHTA and CDR2 FQGNSA. TCRdb processed the reads anew with MiXCR; each CDR3 protein has one entry. This sample has 170,000 or so distinct CDR3 sequences, with approximately 15% found just once. This clonotype was detected ten times or more. Its antigen remains unidentified. Study-wide results and caveats: Cumulative frequency (of public TCR beta family members) identified carriers of CMV plus the relevant HLA. Clonotypes of TCR beta that were HLA-C-restricted and CMV-specific dominated the ex vivo response.

The sample taken for sequencing was PBMCs. The chain couples TRBV7-2 to TRBJ1-2, with no clear D. The source is a human donor in good health (CMV status not recorded). Some clones in this sample may be carry-over from other donors' samples. CDR3 loop: CASSPSHGYGYTF. In DNA, the CDR3 is TGTGCCAGCAGCCCTAGTCACGGCTATGGCTACACCTTC.